This is a list of T cell receptor beta chains from one sample in a study of blood T cell repertoires in COVID-19. Method: immunoSEQ multiplex PCR; TCRdb's copy keeps in-frame clones and lacks some. The sample contains some 260,000 clones, 88% of which appear only once. Sequencing used peripheral blood. These receptor sequences come from a woman in her 70s with COVID-19, enrolled during active disease. Each CDR3 is given with its conserved first and last residue. The order of the fields is D gene, clone size, V gene, CDR3 length, J gene, CDR3 DNA, CDR3 protein. A D gene is named only where the DNA matches it firmly. Clone size is stated in some rows and not others, as once, few, many or a class when expanded.

d_gene: TRBD2
abundance: NA
v_gene: TRBV6-5
len: 15
j_gene: TRBJ2-5
CDR3nt: TGTGCCAGCACTTTCGCTAGCGGGAGGGACGAGACCCAGTACTTC
CDR3aa: CASTFASGRDETQYF

d_gene: NA
abundance: NA
v_gene: TRBV3-1/TRBV3-2
len: 18
j_gene: TRBJ2-6
CDR3nt: TGTGCCAGCAGCCATGACAGGAATTGGCTTACTGGGGCCAACGTCCTGACTTTC
CDR3aa: CASSHDRNWLTGANVLTF

d_gene: NA
abundance: NA
v_gene: TRBV27
len: 14
j_gene: TRBJ2-7
CDR3nt: TGTGCCAGCAGTTTAGGGCGGGCCCGCTACGAGCAGTACTTC
CDR3aa: CASSLGRARYEQYF

d_gene: TRBD1
abundance: NA
v_gene: TRBV11-2
len: 16
j_gene: TRBJ2-7
CDR3nt: TGTGCCAGCAGCCGAAGGGGACAGACAATTTCCTACGAGCAGTACTTC
CDR3aa: CASSRRGQTISYEQYF

d_gene: NA
abundance: NA
v_gene: TRBV12-5
len: 9
j_gene: TRBJ1-4
CDR3nt: TGTGCTACCCCGGGAAAACTGTTTTTT
CDR3aa: CATPGKLFF

d_gene: NA
abundance: NA
v_gene: TRBV7-9
len: 16
j_gene: TRBJ1-2
CDR3nt: TGTGCCAGCAGCCCGACCCGACGCCAGGGTGGCTATGGCTACACCTTC
CDR3aa: CASSPTRRQGGYGYTF

d_gene: TRBD2
abundance: NA
v_gene: TRBV4-1
len: 16
j_gene: TRBJ2-2
CDR3nt: TGCGCCAGCAGAAAGTCCGGGGGAGGGAGCACCGGGGAGCTGTTTTTT
CDR3aa: CASRKSGGGSTGELFF

d_gene: NA
abundance: NA
v_gene: TRBV19
len: 16
j_gene: TRBJ1-5
CDR3nt: TGTGCCAGTAGTATTGGGACAAGAGATAGCAATCAGCCCCAGCATTTT
CDR3aa: CASSIGTRDSNQPQHF

d_gene: NA
abundance: NA
v_gene: TRBV9
len: 15
j_gene: TRBJ1-5
CDR3nt: TGTGCCAGCAGCGCGGGTTCGGGGTTCCATCAGCCCCAGCATTTT
CDR3aa: CASSAGSGFHQPQHF

d_gene: NA
abundance: NA
v_gene: TRBV10-3
len: 16
j_gene: TRBJ2-2
CDR3nt: TGTGCCATCAGTGAAAAACGTCTAGGGAACACCGGGGAGCTGTTTTTT
CDR3aa: CAISEKRLGNTGELFF

d_gene: NA
abundance: NA
v_gene: TRBV29-1
len: 13
j_gene: TRBJ1-2
CDR3nt: TGCAGCGTTGGCCGAGGAGGGGACTATGGCTACACCTTC
CDR3aa: CSVGRGGDYGYTF

d_gene: TRBD1
abundance: NA
v_gene: TRBV6-5
len: 15
j_gene: TRBJ1-2
CDR3nt: TGTGCCAGCAGATCTGGAGTGATAGGGGGCTGGGGCTACACCTTC
CDR3aa: CASRSGVIGGWGYTF

d_gene: NA
abundance: NA
v_gene: TRBV5-1
len: 15
j_gene: TRBJ2-3
CDR3nt: TGCGCCAGCAGCTCGATAGGGGCCCTCCCAGATACGCAGTATTTT
CDR3aa: CASSSIGALPDTQYF

d_gene: TRBD1
abundance: NA
v_gene: TRBV12-3/TRBV12-4
len: 13
j_gene: TRBJ1-5
CDR3nt: TGTGCCAGCGGCCCAGACAGGGTTCAGCCCCAGCATTTT
CDR3aa: CASGPDRVQPQHF

d_gene: NA
abundance: NA
v_gene: TRBV9
len: 16
j_gene: TRBJ1-1
CDR3nt: TGTGCCAGCAGCGTAGGAACAGGGATGGGGAACACTGAAGCTTTCTTT
CDR3aa: CASSVGTGMGNTEAFF

d_gene: TRBD1
abundance: NA
v_gene: TRBV5-6
len: 16
j_gene: TRBJ1-6
CDR3nt: TGTGCCAGCAGCGGTCCGGGACAGCTTGCATATTCACCCCTCCACTTT
CDR3aa: CASSGPGQLAYSPLHF

d_gene: NA
abundance: NA
v_gene: TRBV4-3
len: 13
j_gene: TRBJ2-5
CDR3nt: TGCGCCAGCAGCCTTACAGGGAGAGAGACCCAGTACTTC
CDR3aa: CASSLTGRETQYF

d_gene: NA
abundance: NA
v_gene: TRBV19
len: 14
j_gene: TRBJ2-7
CDR3nt: TGTGCCAGTAGTATTCGATCCCAGGGCTACGAGCAGTACTTC
CDR3aa: CASSIRSQGYEQYF

d_gene: NA
abundance: NA
v_gene: TRBV3-1/TRBV3-2
len: 14
j_gene: TRBJ1-5
CDR3nt: TGTGCCAGCAGCCAAGGGAGAGGCAATCAGCCCCAGCATTTT
CDR3aa: CASSQGRGNQPQHF

d_gene: NA
abundance: NA
v_gene: TRBV27
len: 14
j_gene: TRBJ2-1
CDR3nt: TGTGCCAGCAGTTCGCGGGACGACCACAATGAGCAGTTCTTC
CDR3aa: CASSSRDDHNEQFF

d_gene: NA
abundance: NA
v_gene: TRBV19
len: 13
j_gene: TRBJ2-7
CDR3nt: TGTGCCACCTCGGGCACGGGACACGGTGTGCAGTACTTC
CDR3aa: CATSGTGHGVQYF

d_gene: NA
abundance: NA
v_gene: TRBV5-6
len: 14
j_gene: TRBJ1-5
CDR3nt: TGTGCCAGCAGCCGACAGTCCTTCGATCAGCCCCAGCATTTT
CDR3aa: CASSRQSFDQPQHF

d_gene: TRBD2
abundance: once
v_gene: TRBV6-5
len: 15
j_gene: TRBJ2-7
CDR3nt: TGTGCCAGCAGTTCCGGTGGGACTAACACCTACGAGCAGTACTTC
CDR3aa: CASSSGGTNTYEQYF

d_gene: NA
abundance: NA
v_gene: TRBV19
len: 14
j_gene: TRBJ1-5
CDR3nt: TGTGCCAGTAGTATGCCAGGGTTCAATCAGCCCCAGCATTTT
CDR3aa: CASSMPGFNQPQHF

d_gene: TRBD1
abundance: NA
v_gene: TRBV10-3
len: 15
j_gene: TRBJ1-2
CDR3nt: TGTGCCATCAGTGCACAGGGGGCTGCGAACTATGGCTACACCTTC
CDR3aa: CAISAQGAANYGYTF

d_gene: NA
abundance: NA
v_gene: TRBV29-1
len: 11
j_gene: TRBJ1-4
CDR3nt: TGCAGCGTTATGCAGTATGAAAAACTGTTTTTT
CDR3aa: CSVMQYEKLFF

d_gene: NA
abundance: NA
v_gene: TRBV18
len: 14
j_gene: TRBJ2-5
CDR3nt: TGTGCCAGCTCACAGCTTCGGGGGCAAGAGACCCAGTACTTC
CDR3aa: CASSQLRGQETQYF

d_gene: NA
abundance: NA
v_gene: TRBV28
len: 14
j_gene: TRBJ2-5
CDR3nt: TGTGCCAGCAGTTCCCCGGGGGTTTTGGAGACCCAGTACTTC
CDR3aa: CASSSPGVLETQYF

d_gene: NA
abundance: few
v_gene: TRBV28
len: 15
j_gene: TRBJ1-5
CDR3nt: TGTGCCAGCAGTTCCCTAACACAGGGCGATCAGCCCCAGCATTTT
CDR3aa: CASSSLTQGDQPQHF

d_gene: NA
abundance: NA
v_gene: TRBV28
len: 13
j_gene: TRBJ2-5
CDR3nt: TGTGCCAGCAGTACAGGGTACGGAGAGACCCAGTACTTC
CDR3aa: CASSTGYGETQYF

d_gene: TRBD1
abundance: NA
v_gene: TRBV3-1/TRBV3-2
len: 13
j_gene: TRBJ1-5
CDR3nt: TGTGCCAGCAGCCAAGGACAGGGCCAGCCCCAGCATTTT
CDR3aa: CASSQGQGQPQHF

d_gene: TRBD2
abundance: few
v_gene: TRBV4-1
len: 18
j_gene: TRBJ2-2
CDR3nt: TGCGCCAGCAGCCACTCTTTATCTAGCGGGAGATTCACCGGGGAGCTGTTTTTT
CDR3aa: CASSHSLSSGRFTGELFF

d_gene: TRBD2
abundance: NA
v_gene: TRBV30
len: 15
j_gene: TRBJ2-2
CDR3nt: TGTGCCTGGACCCTAGCGGGCTCGAACACCGGGGAGCTGTTTTTT
CDR3aa: CAWTLAGSNTGELFF

d_gene: NA
abundance: NA
v_gene: TRBV5-1
len: 14
j_gene: TRBJ1-4
CDR3nt: TGCGCCAGCAGCTTGGCCAGGGTAGAGGAAAAACTGTTTTTT
CDR3aa: CASSLARVEEKLFF

d_gene: TRBD2
abundance: NA
v_gene: TRBV11-2
len: 15
j_gene: TRBJ2-1
CDR3nt: TGTGCCAGCAGCTTAGTTAGCGGGAGAGTAGGTGAGCAGTTCTTC
CDR3aa: CASSLVSGRVGEQFF

d_gene: TRBD1
abundance: many
v_gene: TRBV19
len: 14
j_gene: TRBJ1-1
CDR3nt: TGTGCCAGTAGCATAACAGGGGGCGCCCCTGAAGCTTTCTTT
CDR3aa: CASSITGGAPEAFF

d_gene: TRBD1
abundance: NA
v_gene: TRBV27
len: 13
j_gene: TRBJ2-1
CDR3nt: TGTGCCAGCCTGAAACAGGGGGTAAACGAGCAGTTCTTC
CDR3aa: CASLKQGVNEQFF

d_gene: NA
abundance: NA
v_gene: TRBV10-3
len: 13
j_gene: TRBJ1-1
CDR3nt: TGTGCCATCAGTGAGGTCAGAAACACTGAAGCTTTCTTT
CDR3aa: CAISEVRNTEAFF

d_gene: TRBD2
abundance: NA
v_gene: TRBV28
len: 15
j_gene: TRBJ2-1
CDR3nt: TGTGCCAGCAGTTTGCGGCTAGCGGGAGTGGCTGAGCAGTTCTTC
CDR3aa: CASSLRLAGVAEQFF

d_gene: TRBD2
abundance: NA
v_gene: TRBV5-4
len: 18
j_gene: TRBJ2-3
CDR3nt: TGTGCCAGCAGCCTATCTCTCGGGGCGGGAGTGGGTGGAGATACGCAGTATTTT
CDR3aa: CASSLSLGAGVGGDTQYF

d_gene: TRBD1
abundance: once
v_gene: TRBV10-3
len: 13
j_gene: TRBJ1-1
CDR3nt: TGTGCCATCAGTGAGTCGAGGGGGCCTGAAGCTTTCTTT
CDR3aa: CAISESRGPEAFF

d_gene: NA
abundance: NA
v_gene: TRBV5-4
len: 14
j_gene: TRBJ2-5
CDR3nt: TGTGCCAGCAGCTTGGCAGGCAGCCAAGAGACCCAGTACTTC
CDR3aa: CASSLAGSQETQYF

d_gene: TRBD1
abundance: few
v_gene: TRBV6-5
len: 16
j_gene: TRBJ1-1
CDR3nt: TGTGCCAGCAGTTACTCGATACCGCGGACAGGGGGAAAAGCTTTCTTT
CDR3aa: CASSYSIPRTGGKAFF

d_gene: TRBD1
abundance: NA
v_gene: TRBV9
len: 15
j_gene: TRBJ1-3
CDR3nt: TGTGCCAGCAGCGGGACAGGGGGATCTGGAAACACCATATATTTT
CDR3aa: CASSGTGGSGNTIYF

d_gene: NA
abundance: NA
v_gene: TRBV2
len: 14
j_gene: TRBJ2-7
CDR3nt: TGTGCCAGCAGGTCTAGCGCTCCCCTCGGCGAGCAGTACTTC
CDR3aa: CASRSSAPLGEQYF

d_gene: NA
abundance: NA
v_gene: TRBV15
len: 16
j_gene: TRBJ1-5
CDR3nt: TGTGCCACCAGCAGTGGTGAGGTAAGTCATAGACAGCCCCAGCATTTT
CDR3aa: CATSSGEVSHRQPQHF